One sample yielded the 29 T cell receptor beta chains listed below, sequenced in a study of T cell responses to AZD1222 COVID-19 vaccine. TCRdb's copy holds only in-frame clones and misses some; the assay was immunoSEQ multiplex PCR. The sample has some 120,000 clones, 65% to 90% seen once. The specimen comprised peripheral blood, sampled 28 days after the second AZD1222 dose. These receptors all stem from an adult who received the AZD1222 COVID-19 vaccine.

This chain uses TRBV7-3 with TRBJ2-3; 11 bases are a match to TRBD2. The CDR3 covers 15 residues. Per germline, CDR1 SGHTA and CDR2 FQGTGA. Unmatched junction bases numbered 4, after V lost 4 bases and J lost 4 bases. The CDR3 sequence is CASSSDSGGADTQYF. The CDR3 region has the DNA TGTGCCAGCAGCTCGGATAGCGGGGGGGCAGATACGCAGTATTTT.

This chain links TRBV12-3 or TRBV12-4 with TRBJ1-2; D unclear. Trimming shortened V by 5 bases and J by 8 bases, and 12 bases separated the two germline ends. The CDR3 extends over 12 amino acids. CDR3 bases: TGTGCCAGCAGTCTGAGGGTTGGCGGCTACACCTTC. Residues: CASSLRVGGYTF.

The rearrangement joins TRBV29-1 to TRBJ1-1; D uncertain. Germline V gene sequence: CDR1 SQVTM, CDR2 ANQGSEA. This CDR3 spans 12 amino acids. V lost 1 base to trimming and J lost 11 bases, with 14 bases between them. The CDR3 DNA is TGCAGCGTTGAAGGCCGGGTAGGCGGGGCTTTCTTT. Amino acid sequence: CSVEGRVGGAFF.

The rearrangement uses TRBV7-8 and TRBJ2-7, with a weak D call TRBD2 (5 bases). This CDR3 has 15 residues. V lost 1 base, J lost 0 bases, and 10 bases lay in between. Germline-derived CDR1 and CDR2 are SGHVS and FQNEAQ. The CDR3 region has the DNA TGTGCCAGCAGCTTAGAACGGGGAAACTCCTACGAGCAGTACTTC. It translates to CASSLERGNSYEQYF.

This chain uses TRBV18 with TRBJ2-4; TRBD1 agrees at 8 bases. Trimming took 4 bases from V and 3 from J; bases not matched to a gene: 14. The CDR3 loop spans 18 amino acids. Germline loops: CDR1 KGHSH, CDR2 LQKENI. Written as DNA, the CDR3 is TGTGCCAGCTCACGGGTGGACCTTGCCGGGACAGGCAAAAACATTCAGTACTTC. It is translated as CASSRVDLAGTGKNIQYF.

The chain employs TRBV5-1 and TRBJ2-2, with D uncertain. The germline CDR1 and CDR2 sequences are SGHRS and YFSETQ. The CDR3 runs to 13 residues. Trimming cost V 1 base and J 1 base, with 2 bases left between them. The CDR3 region has the DNA TGCGCCAGCAGCTTGAGGAACACCGGGGAGCTGTTTTTT. It specifies CASSLRNTGELFF.

This clone was seen once. The chain combines TRBV15 with TRBJ1-2; perhaps TRBD1 as D (5 bases). Looked up from germline, CDR1 is LNHNV and CDR2 is YYDKDF (reference sequence). There are 16 residues in the CDR3. The ends were cut back, 3 bases at V and 3 bases at J, with 17 bases in the middle. The CDR3 protein is CATSRTPGGGYYGYTF. CDR3 sequence (DNA): TGTGCCACCAGCAGGACGCCCGGGGGTGGGTACTATGGCTACACCTTC.

The V gene is TRBV3-1 (or the pseudogene TRBV3-2), the J gene TRBJ1-2, with no clear D. CDR3 length: 13 amino acids. V lost 4 bases and J lost 3, with 9 bases in between. Germline CDR1 is LGHDT and CDR2 is YNNKEL (reference sequence). CDR3 in DNA: TGTGCCAGCAGCCCCTGGACGGACTATGGCTACACCTTC. Protein sequence: CASSPWTDYGYTF.

In DNA form, the CDR3 reads TGCGCCAGCAGCCAAGATGAAAGGAGGACTGAAGCTTTCTTT. Protein: CASSQDERRTEAFF. The rearrangement links TRBV4-3 to TRBJ1-1; D remains ambiguous. This CDR3 spans 14 amino acids. Germline assignment: CDR1 LGHNA and CDR2 YSLEER. V was shortened by 0 bases and J by 5 bases, with 10 bases between the two germline ends.

This chain connects TRBV9 to TRBJ1-4, with 7 bases that match TRBD1. The V gene's germline CDR1 is SGDLS and CDR2 YYNGEE. The V segment lost 0 bases and the J segment 6 bases; nucleotides outside the gene matches: 5. The CDR3 sequence is 15 residues long. The CDR3 spells CASSVGGQEHEKLFF. CDR3 nucleotide sequence: TGTGCCAGCAGCGTAGGAGGACAGGAGCATGAAAAACTGTTTTTT.

This sequence joins TRBV7-9 and TRBJ2-1; 7 nucleotides line up with TRBD1. Trimming cost V 4 bases and J 4 bases; bases outside gene matches: 4. Germline V CDR1 and CDR2: SEHNR, FQNEAQ (reference sequence). This CDR3 spans 14 amino acids. CDR3 loop: CASSWWTGYNEQFF. DNA of the CDR3: TGTGCCAGCAGCTGGTGGACAGGATACAATGAGCAGTTCTTC.

This clone was detected only once. The chain couples TRBV7-3 to TRBJ2-3, with 10 bases fitting TRBD1. Looked up from germline, CDR1 is SGHTA and CDR2 is FQGTGA. The V and J ends lost 5 bases and 6 bases, in that order; junction bases with no gene match: 8. This CDR3 has 15 residues. CDR3 in DNA: TGTGCCAGCAGCCCAGGGGACAGGGGTCCTGATACGCAGTATTTT. This codes for CASSPGDRGPDTQYF.

As DNA, the CDR3 is TGTGCCAGCAGCGTAGCCCTAGCGGGGGTGTACAATGAGCAGTTCTTC. The encoded protein is CASSVALAGVYNEQFF. The chain couples TRBV9 to TRBJ2-1; 10 nucleotides align to TRBD2. V was pared by 0 bases and J by 4 bases, with 4 bases of the junction left unmatched. There are 16 residues in the CDR3. Per the germline V gene, CDR1 is SGDLS and CDR2 is YYNGEE.

The chain carries TRBV4-3 and TRBJ2-7; D unresolved. CDR1 and CDR2 from the germline V gene are LGHNA and YSLEER. The CDR3 is 13 amino acids. Trimming stripped 3 bases from V and 4 bases from J, with 10 bases between. The CDR3 here is CASSHRAGYEQYF. CDR3 coding DNA: TGCGCCAGCAGCCATAGAGCTGGATACGAGCAGTACTTC.

This chain links TRBV12-5 with TRBJ2-3; D gene ambiguous. Trimming left V 1 base short and J 2 bases short, with 16 bases between. The CDR3 totals 17 residues. CDR1 LGHNT and CDR2 FRNRAP come from the germline V gene. The CDR3 here is CASGLDPRTDYTDTQYF. In DNA, the CDR3 is TGTGCTAGTGGTTTGGACCCCAGGACGGATTACACAGATACGCAGTATTTT.

The rearrangement uses TRBV9 and TRBJ1-1; 7 positions agree with TRBD1. In germline, CDR1 is SGDLS, CDR2 YYNGEE. The CDR3 extends over 15 amino acids. Germline trimming cut 6 bases from V and 1 base from J; bases unmatched to any gene: 9. The CDR3 bases are TGTGCCAGCACCAAAGAGGGACAGACGAACACTGAAGCTTTCTTT. Its protein is CASTKEGQTNTEAFF. The full variable domain, its missing parts supplied by reference TRBV9 and TRBJ1-1, is DSGVTQTPKHLITATGQRVTLRCSPRSGDLSVYWYQQSLDQGLQFLIQYYNGEERAKGNILERFSAQQFPDLHSELNLSSLELGDSALYFCASTKEGQTNTEAFFGQGTRLTVV.

The CDR3 sequence is CASSRGATETQYF. The CDR3 nucleotides are TGTGCCAGCAGCCGGGGGGCGACGGAGACCCAGTACTTC. The V and J genes are TRBV7-3 and TRBJ2-5; maybe TRBD2 (7 bases). The CDR3 sequence is 13 residues long. V was trimmed by 5 bases and J by 5 bases, leaving 12 bases between them. From germline, CDR1 is SGHTA and CDR2 FQGTGA.

As regards this clone: The sample carries other DNA sequences with the same CDR3. The gene calls are TRBV3-1 (or the pseudogene TRBV3-2) and TRBJ2-5, with no clear D. The V gene lost 4 bases and the J gene lost 5 bases, with 8 bases spanning the gap. Germline CDR1 and CDR2: LGHDT and YNNKEL (reference sequence). The CDR3 spans 12 residues. This chain's CDR3 is CASSRLGETQYF. In nucleotides, the CDR3 is TGTGCCAGCAGCCGATTGGGGGAGACCCAGTACTTC.

This sequence joins TRBV5-1 and TRBJ2-7, with a possible D match to TRBD2 (7 bases). The ends were cut back, 4 bases at V and 2 bases at J, with 16 bases in the middle. There are 15 residues in the CDR3. CDR1 and CDR2 (germline): SGHRS, YFSETQ. CDR3 sequence reads: CASSAQAGDTYEQYF. The CDR3 coding sequence is TGCGCCAGCAGCGCCCAGGCGGGGGACACCTACGAGCAGTACTTC.

The chain recombines TRBV12-3 or TRBV12-4 with TRBJ1-3, with D perhaps TRBD1 (6 bases). The CDR3 length is 13 residues. The V gene lost 11 bases and the J gene lost 3 bases, with 14 bases spanning the gap. The CDR3 DNA follows: TGTGCCGGCCGGCAGGGGCTTGGAAACACCATATATTTT. Residues: CAGRQGLGNTIYF.

The rearrangement links TRBV20-1 to TRBJ1-4, with D maybe TRBD1 (5 bases). This CDR3 is 15 amino acids long. Germline CDR1 is DFQATT and CDR2 is SNEGSKA (reference sequence). V lost 3 bases and J 5 bases, leaving 16 bases between the germline ends. CDR3 sequence reads: CSASSRAWSNEKLFF. In DNA, the CDR3 is TGCAGTGCTAGTTCCAGGGCGTGGTCAAATGAAAAACTGTTTTTT.

The chain couples TRBV7-9 to TRBJ1-4; 7 nucleotides agree with TRBD1. J lost 8 bases, V lost 1 base, and 4 bases had no gene match. CDR3 length equals 14 residues. Germline V gene lookup returns CDR1 SEHNR and CDR2 FQNEAQ (reference sequence). The CDR3, as DNA: TGTGCCAGCAGCTTAGAACAGGGGATAGAAAAACTGTTTTTT. Its translation is CASSLEQGIEKLFF.

This clone came up once. The rearrangement uses TRBV29-1 and TRBJ1-2; 8 bases fit TRBD1. Trimming took 4 bases from V and 14 from J; bases not matched to a gene: 9. The V gene's germline CDR1 is SQVTM and CDR2 ANQGSEA. This CDR3 region has 11 residues. The CDR3, as DNA: TGCAGCGTTGGTAGGACAGGGTTTGATACCTTC. Encoded protein: CSVGRTGFDTF. The full variable domain, completed using reference TRBV29-1 and TRBJ1-2, is SAVISQKPSRDICQRGTSLTIQCQVDSQVTMMFWYRQQPGQSLTLIATANQGSEATYESGFVIDKFPISRPNLTFSTLTVSNMSPEDSSIYLCSVGRTGFDTFGSGTRLTVV.

V gene TRBV19 combines with J gene TRBJ1-2; the D gene is possibly TRBD1 (6 bases). Germline V gives CDR1 LNHDA, CDR2 SQIVND (reference sequence). CDR3 length: 12 residues. V was shortened by 5 bases and J by 8 bases, with 12 bases between the two germline ends. The DNA of the CDR3 is TGTGCCAGTAGTTCGTACAGGGTGGGCTACACCTTC. Translation gives CASSSYRVGYTF.

This chain joins TRBV21-1 and TRBJ1-1. TRBV21-1 is labeled a pseudogene. The CDR3 spans 13 residues. DNA of the CDR3: TGTGCCAGCAGCAAAGGTGAGAACACTGAAGCTTTCTTT. Protein sequence: CASSKGENTEAFF.

This clone has only one observation. V is TRBV27 and J is TRBJ1-2; 7 bases fit TRBD1. From germline, CDR1 is MNHEY and CDR2 SMNVEV (reference sequence). This CDR3 comprises 12 residues. Trimming cost V 10 bases and J 7 bases; bases outside gene matches: 9. CDR3 region: CATTDRIGGYTF. CDR3 DNA: TGTGCCACCACGGACAGGATCGGTGGCTACACCTTC.

This rearrangement joins TRBV11-2 to TRBJ2-7; 9 bases fit TRBD1. The germline V gene has CDR1 SGHAT and CDR2 FQNNGV. This CDR3 contains 16 residues. Unmatched junction bases numbered 13, after V lost 5 bases and J lost 5 bases. CDR3 in DNA: TGTGCCAGCAGCCCTCGGCCCGGGACAGGGTTCCACGAGCAGTACTTC. Protein: CASSPRPGTGFHEQYF. The whole variable domain, remainder taken from reference TRBV11-2 and TRBJ2-7, is EAGVAQSPRYKIIEKRQSVAFWCNPISGHATLYWYQQILGQGPKLLIQFQNNGVVDDSQLPKDRFSAERLKGVDSTLKIQPAKLEDSAVYLCASSPRPGTGFHEQYFGPGTRLTVT.

This clone was observed a single time. The chain uses TRBV6-6 and TRBJ1-5; 7 bases fit TRBD1. V lost 6 bases to trimming and J lost 5 bases; unmatched junction nucleotides: 7. The germline CDR1 and CDR2 sequences are MNHNY and SVGAGI (reference sequence). CDR3 size: 14 residues. As DNA, the CDR3 is TGTGCCAGCAGATCTTCAGGGGGAGATCAGCCCCAGCATTTT. Its translation is CASRSSGGDQPQHF.

The CDR3 bases are TGCAGCGCCATCGACGGGCAGGGGCAGGAGACCCAGTACTTC. Protein: CSAIDGQGQETQYF. The gene calls are TRBV29-1 and TRBJ2-5; D is perhaps TRBD1 (6 bases). V lost 7 bases to trimming and J lost 5 bases, with 20 bases between them. This CDR3 has 14 residues. Per the germline V gene, CDR1 is SQVTM and CDR2 is ANQGSEA. Variable domain in full (rest from reference TRBV29-1 and TRBJ2-5): SAVISQKPSRDICQRGTSLTIQCQVDSQVTMMFWYRQQPGQSLTLIATANQGSEATYESGFVIDKFPISRPNLTFSTLTVSNMSPEDSSIYLCSAIDGQGQETQYFGPGTRLLVL.